This entry lists 23 T cell receptor beta chains sequenced from one sample in a study of neoadjuvant anti-PD-1 for oral cavity cancer. Data came from immunoSEQ multiplex PCR; TCRdb stores just in-frame clones and leaves some out. Of approximately 45,000 clones in the sample, around 79% were seen once. Time point reported: after neoadjuvant nivolumab, at surgical resection. The sequencing used PBMCs, collected after nivolumab (anti-PD-1) treatment. The receptors shown here come from a person aged 35-79 years with oral cavity squamous cell carcinoma.

This sequence joins TRBV7-9 and TRBJ2-3; 8 bases agree with TRBD1. With V trimmed by 3 bases and J by 4 bases, 3 bases remained unmatched. Germline V gene data show CDR1 as SEHNR and CDR2 as FQNEAQ (reference sequence). The CDR3 has 14 amino acids. The CDR3 region has the DNA TGTGCCAGCAGCTTGCAGGGGGCAGCAGATACGCAGTATTTT. This codes for CASSLQGAADTQYF.

The CDR3 nucleotides read TGTGCCAGCAGTGAAAAATGGGACGAGCAGTACTTC. Amino acids: CASSEKWDEQYF. This chain joins TRBV25-1 and TRBJ2-7, with D unclear. V lost 2 bases, J lost 5 bases, and 7 bases lay in between. This CDR3 has 12 amino acids. Germline CDR1 MGHDK, CDR2 SYGVNS.

This sequence joins TRBV5-6 and TRBJ1-1; D is possibly TRBD1 (6 bases). CDR3 size: 14 residues. Per germline, CDR1 SGHDT and CDR2 YYEEEE. V was cut by 4 bases and J by 4 bases, with 14 bases left in between. DNA for the CDR3: TGTGCCAGCAGCCTCGGGACACGGATCACTGAAGCTTTCTTT. It yields the protein CASSLGTRITEAFF.

The V gene is TRBV5-1, the J gene TRBJ1-6; 8 nucleotides align to TRBD1. The CDR3 covers 15 residues. Germline assignment: CDR1 SGHRS and CDR2 YFSETQ. With V trimmed by 0 bases and J by 10 bases, 6 bases remained unmatched. The CDR3: CASSLAGQGRSPLHF. In DNA form, the CDR3 reads TGCGCCAGCAGCTTGGCCGGACAGGGAAGATCACCCCTCCACTTT.

The chain has TRBV6-1 and TRBJ1-5, with D uncertain. Germline CDR1 MNHNS, CDR2 SASEGT. The CDR3 is 14 residues long. Trimming left V 6 bases short and J 4 bases short, with 13 bases between. In DNA form, the CDR3 reads TGTGCCAGCAGAGACCGGCAAATTAATCAGCCCCAGCATTTT. This encodes CASRDRQINQPQHF.

V and J are TRBV7-9 and TRBJ2-7; D gene unclear. V lost 5 bases and J 4 bases, leaving 6 bases between the germline ends. The CDR3 covers 11 residues. CDR1 and CDR2 (germline): SEHNR, FQNEAQ (reference sequence). The DNA of the CDR3 is TGTGCCAGCAGCCATATATACGAGCAGTACTTC. This translates into CASSHIYEQYF.

V gene TRBV19 combines with J gene TRBJ1-2; 8 positions match TRBD1. With V trimmed by 5 bases and J by 6 bases, 2 bases remained unmatched. This CDR3 has 12 amino acids. Germline-derived CDR1 and CDR2 are LNHDA and SQIVND (reference sequence). In nucleotides, the CDR3 is TGTGCCAGTAGTTCAGGGGGCGATGGCTACACCTTC. It codes for CASSSGGDGYTF.

The chain is built from TRBV11-2 and TRBJ2-1; 12 nucleotides line up with TRBD2. Germline assignment: CDR1 SGHAT and CDR2 FQNNGV. This CDR3 has 16 amino acids. With 1 base clipped from V and 5 bases from J, the junction kept 3 bases outside the gene matches. CDR3 coding DNA: TGTGCCAGCAGCTTAGGCCTAGCGGGAGGGGACAATGAGCAGTTCTTC. It specifies CASSLGLAGGDNEQFF. The whole variable domain, filled in from reference TRBV11-2 and TRBJ2-1, reads EAGVAQSPRYKIIEKRQSVAFWCNPISGHATLYWYQQILGQGPKLLIQFQNNGVVDDSQLPKDRFSAERLKGVDSTLKIQPAKLEDSAVYLCASSLGLAGGDNEQFFGPGTRLTVL.

The chain joins TRBV2 to TRBJ2-1; 8 bases are shared with TRBD2. In germline, CDR1 is SNHLY, CDR2 FYNNEI. Germline trimming cut 1 base from V and 9 bases from J; bases unmatched to any gene: 11. This CDR3 region has 16 residues. CDR3 coding DNA: TGTGCCAGCAGTGAAGGGGGGACTAGGGGTTCCGGTGAGCAGTTCTTC. Translation: CASSEGGTRGSGEQFF.

The J gene is TRBJ2-3, the V gene TRBV9, with D tentatively TRBD2 (6 bases). Between the trimmed V and J ends, which lost 0 bases and 6 bases, there was a span of 23 bases. Germline CDR1 is SGDLS and CDR2 is YYNGEE. CDR3 length equals 18 residues. CDR3 sequence (DNA): TGTGCCAGCAGCGTAGCTACGGGATCAGCGGGCGGGGTGGATACGCAGTATTTT. It codes for CASSVATGSAGGVDTQYF.

J is TRBJ2-3 and V is TRBV7-9, with 12 bases fitting TRBD2. Per the germline V gene, CDR1 is SEHNR and CDR2 is FQNEAQ (reference sequence). The CDR3 loop spans 15 amino acids. V trimming: 10 bases; J trimming: 1 base; junction bases outside the gene matches: 6. The CDR3 DNA follows: TGTGCCACCAAAACTAGCGGGGGGCGCACAGATACGCAGTATTTT. Translation gives CATKTSGGRTDTQYF.

The chain links TRBV27 to TRBJ2-1; 10 bases map to TRBD2. Germline V gives CDR1 MNHEY, CDR2 SMNVEV (reference sequence). The trim removed 9 bases at V and 5 bases at J, leaving 13 bases unmatched. CDR3 length: 16 amino acids. The CDR3 DNA reads TGTGCCAGGTACTTATTACTAGCGGGATTTCACAATGAGCAGTTCTTC. Its translation: CARYLLLAGFHNEQFF.

V gene TRBV9 combines with J gene TRBJ2-2; D unresolved. The V end was cut by 0 bases, the J end by 9 bases, with 15 bases between. The germline gives CDR1 SGDLS, CDR2 YYNGEE. The CDR3 extends over 15 amino acids. This chain's CDR3 is CASSVGSEPPRELFF. CDR3 nucleotides: TGTGCCAGCAGCGTAGGGTCCGAGCCTCCCCGGGAGCTGTTTTTT.

The chain combines TRBV5-1 with TRBJ2-3; maybe TRBD1 (5 bases). The CDR3 has 14 amino acids. V lost 1 base, J lost 5 bases, and 11 bases lay in between. CDR1 is SGHRS, CDR2 YFSETQ, per germline. CDR3 sequence reads: CASSLYVGEDTQYF. As DNA, the CDR3 is TGCGCCAGCAGCTTGTACGTAGGGGAAGATACGCAGTATTTT.

The J gene is TRBJ1-5, the V gene TRBV18; TRBD1 agrees at 9 bases. This CDR3 comprises 16 residues. V lost 3 bases to trimming and J lost 4 bases; unmatched junction nucleotides: 7. Germline loops: CDR1 KGHSH, CDR2 LQKENI. The CDR3 DNA sequence: TGTGCCAGCTCACCTACCTACGGACAGGGGAATCAGCCCCAGCATTTT. Translation: CASSPTYGQGNQPQHF.

The genes are TRBV10-1 and TRBJ2-3, with D unclear. Trimming removed 3 bases at V and 5 bases at J, with 9 bases between. Per germline, CDR1 WNHNN and CDR2 SYGVQD (reference sequence). This CDR3 spans 13 amino acids. The CDR3 sequence: CASSDAFEDTQYF. The CDR3 region has the DNA TGCGCCAGCAGTGACGCCTTCGAAGATACGCAGTATTTT.

The CDR3 DNA reads as TGTGCCAGCACCCCATTCGGTGGCCCTGAAGCTTTCTTT. It codes for CASTPFGGPEAFF. V and J are TRBV7-2 and TRBJ1-1; the D is unclear. The CDR3 is 13 residues long. V was clipped by 7 bases and J by 6 bases, with 15 bases between them. Germline V gene sequence: CDR1 SGHTA, CDR2 FQGNSA.

This clone ranks as medium-sized. The chain uses TRBV6-5 and TRBJ1-5; 8 bases are a match to TRBD1. This CDR3 is 15 amino acids long. After removal of 7 bases from V and 0 bases from J, the junction contained 5 bases not matched to a gene. Germline V gene data show CDR1 as MNHEY and CDR2 as SVGAGI. CDR3 nucleotides: TGTGCCAGCAAGTCAGGGGGCAATAGCAATCAGCCCCAGCATTTT. The encoded protein is CASKSGGNSNQPQHF.

The gene calls are TRBV30 and TRBJ2-1, with TRBD2 identical over 7 bases. The CDR3 spans 15 residues. V dropped 3 bases and J dropped 7; count of bases not matched to a gene: 12. The V gene's germline CDR1 is GTSNPN and CDR2 SVGIG (reference sequence). DNA for the CDR3: TGTGCCTGGAGCGCTCTTGGCGGGAGAATAAATGAGCAGTTCTTC. Translating it yields CAWSALGGRINEQFF.

This sequence joins TRBV28 and TRBJ2-3; D gene unclear. The CDR3 spans 15 residues. CDR1 is MDHEN, CDR2 SYDVKM, per germline. Trimming removed 4 bases from V and 6 bases from J, with 17 bases in between. The CDR3 coding sequence is TGTGCCAGCAGTTCCTACGTACTACGGCTGGATACGCAGTATTTT. Encoded protein: CASSSYVLRLDTQYF. The full variable domain, rest sourced from reference TRBV28 and TRBJ2-3, is DVKVTQSSRYLVKRTGEKVFLECVQDMDHENMFWYRQDPGLGLRLIYFSYDVKMKEKGDIPEGYSVSREKKERFSLILESASTNQTSMYLCASSSYVLRLDTQYFGPGTRLTVL.

The chain employs TRBV6-1 and TRBJ2-7, with D possibly matching TRBD2 (5 bases). V was trimmed by 4 bases and J by 4 bases, leaving 14 bases between them. This CDR3 is 14 amino acids long. Germline lookup yields CDR1 MNHNS and CDR2 SASEGT. In nucleotides, the CDR3 is TGTGCCAGCAGTGTAGTTTGGGAGTCGTACGAGCAGTACTTC. Protein sequence: CASSVVWESYEQYF.

The table lists this clone with a few counts. This sequence joins TRBV25-1 and TRBJ2-7, with a tentative D call TRBD1 (6 bases). CDR1 is MGHDK and CDR2 is SYGVNS in the germline V gene. V dropped 1 base and J dropped 6 bases, with 13 bases sitting between them. The CDR3 length is 14 residues. In DNA form, the CDR3 reads TGTGCCAGCAGTGAATGGGACAAGGAAGCCGAGCAGTACTTC. It codes for CASSEWDKEAEQYF.

This rearrangement joins TRBV14 to TRBJ2-5; a weak D match, TRBD1 (6 bases). The CDR3 has 14 residues. V was clipped by 4 bases and J by 1 base, with 10 bases between them. The germline V gene has CDR1 SGHDN and CDR2 FVKESK. The CDR3 reads CASSLRTAQETQYF. As DNA, the CDR3 is TGTGCCAGCAGCCTCCGGACAGCCCAAGAGACCCAGTACTTC.